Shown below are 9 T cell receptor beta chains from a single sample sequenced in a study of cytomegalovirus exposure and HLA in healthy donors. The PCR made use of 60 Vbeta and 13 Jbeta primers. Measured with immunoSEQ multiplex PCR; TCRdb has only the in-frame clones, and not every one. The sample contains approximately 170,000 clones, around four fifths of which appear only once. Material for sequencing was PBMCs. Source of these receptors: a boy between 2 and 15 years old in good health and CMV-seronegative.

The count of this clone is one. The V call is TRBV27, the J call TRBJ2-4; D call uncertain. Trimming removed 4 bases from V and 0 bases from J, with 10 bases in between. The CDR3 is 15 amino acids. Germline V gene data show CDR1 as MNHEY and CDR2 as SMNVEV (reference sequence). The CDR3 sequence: CASSSLPVAKNIQYF. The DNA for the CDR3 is TGTGCCAGCAGTTCGTTACCAGTAGCCAAAAACATTCAGTACTTC.

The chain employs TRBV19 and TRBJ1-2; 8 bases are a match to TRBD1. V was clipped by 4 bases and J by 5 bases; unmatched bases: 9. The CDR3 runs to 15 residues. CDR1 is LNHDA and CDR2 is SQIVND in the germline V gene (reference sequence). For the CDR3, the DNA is TGTGCCAGTAGTAGCTCAGGGGGCTCTGCTTATGGCTACACCTTC. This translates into CASSSSGGSAYGYTF.

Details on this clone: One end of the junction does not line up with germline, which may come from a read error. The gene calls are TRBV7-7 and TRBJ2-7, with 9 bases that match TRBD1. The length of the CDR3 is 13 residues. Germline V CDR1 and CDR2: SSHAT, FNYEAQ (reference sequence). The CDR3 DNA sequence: TGTGCTAGCAGCTTAGACAGGGGGGGAGAGCAGTACTTC. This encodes CASSLDRGGEQYF.

The CDR3 loop reads CASSIRTSGGAPRAGELFF. CDR3 sequence (DNA): TGTGCCAGTAGTATAAGGACTAGCGGGGGGGCGCCGCGAGCCGGGGAGCTGTTTTTT. The chain is built from TRBV19 and TRBJ2-2; 15 bases are a match to TRBD2. J lost 6 bases, V lost 2 bases, and 10 bases had no gene match. The CDR3 runs 19 residues. Germline V lookup: CDR1 LNHDA, CDR2 SQIVND (reference sequence).

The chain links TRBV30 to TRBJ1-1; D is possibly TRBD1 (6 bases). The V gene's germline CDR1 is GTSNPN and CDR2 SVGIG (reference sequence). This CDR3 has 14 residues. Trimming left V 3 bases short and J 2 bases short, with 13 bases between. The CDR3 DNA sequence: TGTGCCTGGAGGGACAGTCCGACTAACACTGAAGCTTTCTTT. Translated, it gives CAWRDSPTNTEAFF.

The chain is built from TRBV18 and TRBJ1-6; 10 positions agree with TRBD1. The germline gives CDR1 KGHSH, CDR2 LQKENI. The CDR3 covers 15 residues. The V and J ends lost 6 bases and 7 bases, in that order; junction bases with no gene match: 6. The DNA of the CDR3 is TGTGCCAGCTCCCCTGGACAGGGGGAAAATTCACCCCTCCACTTT. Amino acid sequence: CASSPGQGENSPLHF.

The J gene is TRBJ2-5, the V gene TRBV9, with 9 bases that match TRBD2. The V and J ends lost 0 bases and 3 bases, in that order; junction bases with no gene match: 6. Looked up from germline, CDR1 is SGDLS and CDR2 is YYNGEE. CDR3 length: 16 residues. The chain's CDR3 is CASSVDGGGAEETQYF. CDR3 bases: TGTGCCAGCAGCGTAGACGGCGGGGGGGCTGAAGAGACCCAGTACTTC. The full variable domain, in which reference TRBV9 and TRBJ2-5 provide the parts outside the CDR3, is DSGVTQTPKHLITATGQRVTLRCSPRSGDLSVYWYQQSLDQGLQFLIQYYNGEERAKGNILERFSAQQFPDLHSELNLSSLELGDSALYFCASSVDGGGAEETQYFGPGTRLLVL.

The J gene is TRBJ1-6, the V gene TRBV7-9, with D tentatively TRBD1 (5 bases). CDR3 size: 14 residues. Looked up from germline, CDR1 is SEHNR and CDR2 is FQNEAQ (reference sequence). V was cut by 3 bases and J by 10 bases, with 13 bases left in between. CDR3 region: CASSFQGAESPLHF. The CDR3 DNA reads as TGTGCCAGCAGCTTCCAGGGTGCGGAGTCACCCCTCCACTTT.

The CDR3 sequence: CASSLPDRVTDTQYF. The CDR3 nucleotides read TGTGCCAGCAGCTTACCAGACAGGGTTACAGATACGCAGTATTTT. The chain employs TRBV7-2 and TRBJ2-3; TRBD1 aligns across 7 bases. CDR1 is SGHTA, CDR2 FQGNSA, per germline. Unmatched junction bases numbered 5, after V lost 2 bases and J lost 3 bases. CDR3 length equals 15 residues. The full variable domain, its missing parts supplied by reference TRBV7-2 and TRBJ2-3, is GAGVSQSPSNKVTEKGKDVELRCDPISGHTALYWYRQSLGQGLEFLIYFQGNSAPDKSGLPSDRFSAERTGGSVSTLTIQRTQQEDSAVYLCASSLPDRVTDTQYFGPGTRLTVL.